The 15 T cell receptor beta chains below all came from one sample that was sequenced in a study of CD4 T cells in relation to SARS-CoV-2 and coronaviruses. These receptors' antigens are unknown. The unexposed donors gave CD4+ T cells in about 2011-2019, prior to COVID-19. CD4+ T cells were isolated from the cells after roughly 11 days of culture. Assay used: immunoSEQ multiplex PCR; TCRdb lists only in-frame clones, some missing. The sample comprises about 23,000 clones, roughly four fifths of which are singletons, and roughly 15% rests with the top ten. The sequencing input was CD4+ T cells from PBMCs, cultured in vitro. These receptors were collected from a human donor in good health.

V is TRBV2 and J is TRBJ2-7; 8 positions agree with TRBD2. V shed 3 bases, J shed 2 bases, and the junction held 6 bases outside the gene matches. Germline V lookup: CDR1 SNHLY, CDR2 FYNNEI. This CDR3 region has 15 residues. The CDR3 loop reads CASSDTAGGPYEQYF. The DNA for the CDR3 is TGTGCCAGCAGTGATACTGCGGGAGGCCCCTACGAGCAGTACTTC.

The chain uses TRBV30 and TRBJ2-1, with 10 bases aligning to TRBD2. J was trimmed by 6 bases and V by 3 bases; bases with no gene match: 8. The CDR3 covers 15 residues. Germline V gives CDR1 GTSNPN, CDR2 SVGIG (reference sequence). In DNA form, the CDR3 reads TGTGCCTGGAGACTAAGCGGGAGGGGGAGCAATGAGCAGTTCTTC. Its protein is CAWRLSGRGSNEQFF. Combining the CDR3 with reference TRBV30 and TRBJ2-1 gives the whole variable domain SQTIHQWPATLVQPVGSPLSLECTVEGTSNPNLYWYRQAAGRGLQLLFYSVGIGQISSEVPQNLSASRPQDRQFILSSKKLLLSDSGFYLCAWRLSGRGSNEQFFGPGTRLTVL.

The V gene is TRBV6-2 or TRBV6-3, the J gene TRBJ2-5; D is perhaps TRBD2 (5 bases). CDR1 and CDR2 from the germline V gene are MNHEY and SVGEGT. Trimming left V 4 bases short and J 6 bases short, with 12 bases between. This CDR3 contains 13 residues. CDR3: CASSFSSSQTQYF. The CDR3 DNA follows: TGTGCCAGCAGTTTCTCTAGCAGTCAGACCCAGTACTTC.

The CDR3 region is CASSRTGLLNTEAFF. CDR3 coding DNA: TGTGCCAGCAGTAGAACAGGGCTCCTTAACACTGAAGCTTTCTTT. The V call is TRBV3-1 (or the pseudogene TRBV3-2), the J call TRBJ1-1; a possible D gene is TRBD1 (6 bases). Germline V gene data show CDR1 as LGHDT and CDR2 as YNNKEL (reference sequence). This CDR3 region has 15 residues. V gave up 6 bases and J gave up 2 bases, with 16 bases separating them.

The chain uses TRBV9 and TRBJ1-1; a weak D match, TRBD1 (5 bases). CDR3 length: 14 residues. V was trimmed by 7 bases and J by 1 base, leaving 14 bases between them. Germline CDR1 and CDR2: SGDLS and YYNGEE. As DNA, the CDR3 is TGTGCCAGCCGACGAGGGGCCCCGAACACTGAAGCTTTCTTT. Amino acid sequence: CASRRGAPNTEAFF.

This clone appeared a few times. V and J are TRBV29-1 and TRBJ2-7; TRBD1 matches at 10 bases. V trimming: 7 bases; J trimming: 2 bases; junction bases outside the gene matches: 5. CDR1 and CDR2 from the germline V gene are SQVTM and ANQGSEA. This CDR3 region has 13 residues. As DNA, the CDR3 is TGCAGCGCGACAGGGGGCAACCCCTACGAGCAGTACTTC. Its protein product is CSATGGNPYEQYF.

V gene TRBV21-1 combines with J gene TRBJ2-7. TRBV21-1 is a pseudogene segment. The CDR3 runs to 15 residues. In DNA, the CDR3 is TGTGCCAGCAGCAAACCCTTTATGCACTCCTACGAGCAGTACTTC. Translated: CASSKPFMHSYEQYF.

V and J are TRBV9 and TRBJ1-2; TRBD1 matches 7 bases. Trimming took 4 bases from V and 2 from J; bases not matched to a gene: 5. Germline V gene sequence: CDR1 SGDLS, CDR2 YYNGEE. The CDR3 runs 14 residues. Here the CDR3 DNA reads TGTGCCAGCAGCCCAACGGGACAGAACTATGGCTACACCTTC. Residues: CASSPTGQNYGYTF.

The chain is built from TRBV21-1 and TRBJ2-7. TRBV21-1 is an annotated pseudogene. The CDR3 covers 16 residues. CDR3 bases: TGTGCCAGCAGCCGCCCTGGCGCCAGCCCCTCCTACGAGCAGTACTTC. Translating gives CASSRPGASPSYEQYF.

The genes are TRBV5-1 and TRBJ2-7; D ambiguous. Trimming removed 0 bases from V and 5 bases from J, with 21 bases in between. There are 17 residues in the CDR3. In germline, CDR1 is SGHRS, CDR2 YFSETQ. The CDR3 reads CASSLGVATPMPNEQYF. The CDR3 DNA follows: TGCGCCAGCAGCTTGGGAGTAGCCACACCAATGCCCAACGAGCAGTACTTC.

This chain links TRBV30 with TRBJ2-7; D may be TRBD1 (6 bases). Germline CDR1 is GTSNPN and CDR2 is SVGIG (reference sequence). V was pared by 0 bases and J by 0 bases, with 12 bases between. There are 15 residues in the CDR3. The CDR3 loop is CAWSVGRGSSYEQYF. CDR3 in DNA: TGTGCCTGGAGTGTAGGAAGGGGGAGCTCCTACGAGCAGTACTTC. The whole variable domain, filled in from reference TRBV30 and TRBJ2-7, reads SQTIHQWPATLVQPVGSPLSLECTVEGTSNPNLYWYRQAAGRGLQLLFYSVGIGQISSEVPQNLSASRPQDRQFILSSKKLLLSDSGFYLCAWSVGRGSSYEQYFGPGTRLTVT.

The CDR3 DNA follows: TGTGCCACCAGTGACCCCCGTGGGGGCACAGATACGCAGTATTTT. Translated, it gives CATSDPRGGTDTQYF. V usage is TRBV24-1 and J usage is TRBJ2-3; D call uncertain. Trimming took off 4 bases at V and 1 base at J, with 11 bases between the two ends. The length of the CDR3 is 15 residues. Germline V lookup: CDR1 KGHDR, CDR2 SFDVKD.

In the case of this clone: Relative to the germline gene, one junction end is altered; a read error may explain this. CDR3 sequence: CASSLDANAEAFF. CDR3 in DNA: TGTGCCAGCAGCTTAGATGCGAACGCTGAAGCTTTCTTT. The chain recombines TRBV7-9 with TRBJ1-1; D unresolved. CDR3 length: 13 residues. From germline, CDR1 is SEHNR and CDR2 FQNEAQ (reference sequence).

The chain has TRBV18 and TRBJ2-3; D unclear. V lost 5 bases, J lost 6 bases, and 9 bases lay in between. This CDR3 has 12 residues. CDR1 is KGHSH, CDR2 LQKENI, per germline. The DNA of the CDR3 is TGTGCCAGCTCATTTAACCCGGATACGCAGTATTTT. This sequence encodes CASSFNPDTQYF.

The CDR3 DNA sequence: TGTGCCAGCAGTAGACGGGAGACTACAGATACGCAGTATTTT. It is translated as CASSRRETTDTQYF. The chain uses TRBV6-2 or TRBV6-3 and TRBJ2-3, with D possibly matching TRBD2 (6 bases). V shed 5 bases and J shed 3 bases, with 12 bases lying between them. The germline gives CDR1 MNHEY, CDR2 SVGEGT. The CDR3 is 14 amino acids.